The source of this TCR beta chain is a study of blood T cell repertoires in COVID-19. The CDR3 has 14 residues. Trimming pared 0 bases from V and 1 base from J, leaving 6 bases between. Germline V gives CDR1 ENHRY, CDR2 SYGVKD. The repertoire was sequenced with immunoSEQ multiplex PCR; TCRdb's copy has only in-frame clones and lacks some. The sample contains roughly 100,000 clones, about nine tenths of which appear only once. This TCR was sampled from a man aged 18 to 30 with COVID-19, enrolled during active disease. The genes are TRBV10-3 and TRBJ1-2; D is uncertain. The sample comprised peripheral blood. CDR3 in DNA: TGTGCCATCAGTGAGTCAACAGATAACTATGGCTACACCTTC. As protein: CAISESTDNYGYTF.